A selection of T cell receptor beta chains follows, all from one sample in a study of T cells in Graves' hyperthyroidism and ophthalmopathy. Via MiXCR, TCRdb re-called the multiplex PCR reads, giving one row per CDR3 protein. The sample carries more than 350,000 distinct CDR3 sequences, under 15% recorded once. The source material was blood. The receptor set was obtained from a woman in her thirties with Graves' hyperthyroidism. Each CDR3 is given with its conserved first and last residue.

cdr3_aa | j_call | v_call
CASSRTPGRAHEQYF | TRBJ2-7 | TRBV7-9
CASTRALAPRSGNEQFF | TRBJ2-1 | TRBV6-1
CATNTGGGQPQHF | TRBJ1-5 | TRBV28
CASSPEIRERFF | TRBJ2-1 | TRBV11-2
CSARVTGQNTEAFF | TRBJ1-1 | TRBV20-1
CASSLSTSVSVLEQYF | TRBJ2-7 | TRBV7-6
CSVEARLAGTGELFF | TRBJ2-2 | TRBV29-1
CASSEGGANYGYTF | TRBJ1-2 | TRBV5-1
CASSLSGLGGYEQYF | TRBJ2-7 | TRBV5-1
CASSQRSSYEQYF | TRBJ2-7 | TRBV7-9
CASSLHNEQFF | TRBJ2-1 | TRBV7-3
CASSLYSGSFEQFF | TRBJ2-1 | TRBV28
CATRGLAGRTGELFF | TRBJ2-2 | TRBV11-2
CASMSSGSENEQFF | TRBJ2-1 | TRBV6-1
CSAPSKVLSYNEQFF | TRBJ2-1 | TRBV29-1
CASSLDRGPGGLAKNIQYF | TRBJ2-4 | TRBV11-2
CASQQTENYGYTF | TRBJ1-2 | TRBV2
CASSLLPGPEWRQETQYF | TRBJ2-5 | TRBV7-9
CASTPETASTEAFF | TRBJ1-1 | TRBV28
CAGRAGPNTDTQYF | TRBJ2-3 | TRBV10-3
CASRVNYEQYF | TRBJ2-7 | TRBV2
CASRQSQGGGNYGYTF | TRBJ1-2 | TRBV6-1
CATSDSPGTSGPQETQYF | TRBJ2-5 | TRBV24-1
CATSDLGTGVTNEQFF | TRBJ2-1 | TRBV24-1
CASTRGGFNSNQPQHF | TRBJ1-5 | TRBV6-2/TRBV6-3
CASSAFTTSGIRQETQYF | TRBJ2-5 | TRBV7-2
CASSPLAGGSYNEQFF | TRBJ2-1 | TRBV7-9
CASFGQGPYEQYF | TRBJ2-7 | TRBV28
CSATRQGEKLFF | TRBJ1-4 | TRBV20-1